This T cell receptor (beta chain) was retrieved from a study of cytomegalovirus exposure and HLA in healthy donors. General observations from the study: The sole available immune exposure information was CMV serostatus. What a later analysis reportedly showed was that an Asian-associated ancestry cluster had fewer N-insertions than the approximately 700-donor mean.

Use of 60 Vbeta and 13 Jbeta primers characterized the PCR. Data came from immunoSEQ multiplex PCR; TCRdb stores just in-frame clones and leaves some out. This sample has more than 130,000 clones, with about three quarters found just once. Remarks on this clone: No antigen is known for it.

The CDR3 runs to 18 residues. V lost 3 bases to trimming and J lost 7 bases; unmatched junction nucleotides: 14. Germline V gene lookup returns CDR1 LGHNA and CDR2 YNFKEQ. This clonotype was obtained from a human donor in good health. The chain couples TRBV4-2 to TRBJ2-1; 11 positions agree with TRBD2. The specimen was PBMCs. The CDR3 bases are TGTGCCAGCAGCCATGTAGGCCGTCGGGCTAGCGGGGGGAATGAGCAGTTCTTC. Protein product: CASSHVGRRASGGNEQFF.